A selection of T cell receptor beta chains follows, all from one sample in a study of chemoradiotherapy in HPV16-positive cancers. TCRdb's copy holds only in-frame clones and misses some; the assay was immunoSEQ multiplex PCR. This sample has around 40,000 clones, with around 76% found just once. The input for sequencing was blood, taken from a patient who underwent chemoradiotherapy. The receptor set was obtained from a human donor with HPV-associated anogenital cancer. CDR3s include the opening cysteine and the closing phenylalanine or tryptophan. The order of the fields is clone size, D gene, V gene, J gene, CDR3 protein, CDR3 DNA. The D gene is left open where the match is weak. For some rows the clone size is stated as once, few or many, or as a class when expanded; others skip it.

.	.	TRBV5-1	TRBJ2-7	CASSRGGGLYEQYF	TGCGCCAGCAGCCGGGGCGGGGGCCTCTACGAGCAGTACTTC
.	TRBD2	TRBV4-3	TRBJ2-7	CASSQDLNLAGAYEQYF	TGCGCCAGCAGCCAAGATCTTAATCTAGCGGGGGCCTACGAGCAGTACTTC
.	.	TRBV27	TRBJ1-6	CASSTPTGYNSPLHF	TGTGCCAGCAGTACCCCGACAGGATATAATTCACCCCTCCACTTT
.	.	TRBV13	TRBJ1-1	CASSLEDGFTEAFF	TGTGCCAGCAGCTTAGAGGACGGCTTCACTGAAGCTTTCTTT
few	.	TRBV6-1	TRBJ2-7	CASNPGPYEQYF	TGTGCCAGCAACCCTGGGCCCTACGAGCAGTACTTC
.	TRBD2	TRBV4-1	TRBJ2-1	CASSQVTSVNEQFF	TGCGCCAGCAGCCAAGTAACTAGCGTTAATGAGCAGTTCTTC
few	.	TRBV2	TRBJ2-7	CASSLGGASYEQYF	TGTGCCAGCAGCCTGGGGGGGGCTTCCTACGAGCAGTACTTC
.	.	TRBV5-5	TRBJ1-1	CASSLLTRVGTEAFF	TGTGCCAGCAGCCTCCTCACGAGGGTTGGTACTGAAGCTTTCTTT
few	.	TRBV9	TRBJ1-4	CASSPRPATNEKLFF	TGTGCCAGCAGCCCAAGACCAGCAACTAATGAAAAACTGTTTTTT
.	.	TRBV19	TRBJ2-2	CASIGVAGELFF	TGTGCCAGTATAGGGGTTGCCGGGGAGCTGTTTTTT
.	.	TRBV27	TRBJ1-2	CASNTIRGGYGYTF	TGTGCCAGCAACACCATTCGGGGTGGGTATGGCTACACCTTC
.	.	TRBV9	TRBJ2-7	CASSVQDPPSEQYF	TGTGCCAGCAGCGTACAGGATCCACCCTCCGAGCAGTACTTC
.	.	TRBV27	TRBJ2-7	CASSLTQPGFYEQYF	TGTGCCAGCAGTTTAACCCAGCCGGGTTTCTACGAGCAGTACTTC
few	.	TRBV5-1	TRBJ2-1	CASNLAGGKGEQFF	TGCGCCAGCAATCTTGCGGGCGGGAAAGGTGAGCAGTTCTTC
few	TRBD2	TRBV11-3	TRBJ2-1	CASSLDLSGGAGNEQFF	TGTGCCAGCAGCTTAGATCTTAGCGGGGGGGCGGGAAATGAGCAGTTCTTC
.	.	TRBV4-2	TRBJ2-2	CASSQGEAAANTGELFF	TGTGCCAGCAGCCAAGGAGAAGCGGCCGCGAACACCGGGGAGCTGTTTTTT
.	.	TRBV6-1	TRBJ2-4	CASSEINIQYF	TGTGCCAGCAGTGAAATAAACATTCAGTACTTC
.	.	TRBV6-4	TRBJ2-6	CASSDNSGANVLTF	TGTGCCAGCAGTGACAACTCTGGGGCCAACGTCCTGACTTTC
.	.	TRBV10-2	TRBJ1-2	CASSALEGYGYTF	TGCGCCAGCAGTGCCCTAGAGGGCTATGGCTACACCTTC
few	TRBD1	TRBV5-1	TRBJ2-1	CASLPRTGSYNEQFF	TGCGCCAGCCTCCCTAGGACAGGGTCCTACAATGAGCAGTTCTTC
.	.	TRBV7-3	TRBJ2-2	CASSFLPTGSAGELFF	TGTGCCAGCAGCTTTCTACCGACAGGCTCCGCCGGGGAGCTGTTTTTT
.	TRBD1	TRBV5-1	TRBJ1-4	CASSLRTGDEKLFF	TGCGCCAGCAGCCTACGGACAGGGGATGAAAAACTGTTTTTT
few	.	TRBV5-1	TRBJ2-2	CATKMGTSNTGELFF	TGCGCCACCAAAATGGGGACATCGAACACCGGGGAGCTGTTTTTT
few	.	TRBV25-1	TRBJ1-2	CASSEPIPDYGYTF	TGTGCCAGCAGTGAACCGATCCCTGATTATGGCTACACCTTC
few	.	TRBV5-6	TRBJ1-6	CASSLVGRNNSPLHF	TGTGCCAGCAGCTTGGTCGGACGCAATAATTCACCCCTCCACTTT
.	.	TRBV5-1	TRBJ1-5	CASSLEGGASQPQHF	TGCGCCAGCAGCTTGGAGGGGGGGGCAAGTCAGCCCCAGCATTTT
.	TRBD1	TRBV20-1	TRBJ2-7	CSAFQGVEQYF	TGCAGTGCCTTTCAGGGGGTCGAGCAGTACTTC
.	.	TRBV5-1	TRBJ2-2	CASSFLARNTGELFF	TGCGCCAGCAGCTTCCTGGCCCGAAACACCGGGGAGCTGTTTTTT
.	.	TRBV7-8	TRBJ1-6	CASSSSGLNSPLHF	TGTGCCAGCAGCAGTTCTGGGCTTAATTCACCCCTCCACTTT
.	.	TRBV19	TRBJ1-5	CATCKGRSGQQPQHF	TGTGCCACATGCAAGGGAAGGTCAGGGCAGCAGCCCCAGCATTTT
.	.	TRBV7-9	TRBJ1-5	CASSLVGQPQHF	TGTGCCAGCAGCTTAGTCGGTCAGCCCCAGCATTTT
.	.	TRBV7-9	TRBJ2-1	CASSGGYEQFF	TGTGCCAGCAGCGGGGGATATGAGCAGTTCTTC
.	TRBD2	TRBV10-3	TRBJ2-1	CAISGPTSRNEQFF	TGTGCCATCAGCGGGCCGACTAGCAGGAATGAGCAGTTCTTC
once	.	TRBV6-5	TRBJ2-2	CASSSLTGELFF	TGTGCCAGCAGTTCTCTGACCGGGGAGCTGTTTTTT
.	.	TRBV11-2	TRBJ2-4	CASSLGGAPQNIQYF	TGTGCCAGCAGCTTAGGGGGAGCCCCGCAAAACATTCAGTACTTC
.	.	TRBV7-9	TRBJ2-2	CASSLRVQGGGVNTGELFF	TGTGCCAGCAGCTTAAGGGTCCAAGGTGGAGGGGTGAACACCGGGGAGCTGTTTTTT
.	.	TRBV6-5	TRBJ1-6	CASSYLTTQGSPLHF	TGTGCCAGCAGTTACCTGACGACCCAAGGTTCACCCCTCCACTTT
.	.	TRBV19	TRBJ2-1	CASSTTERLSSYNEQFF	TGTGCCAGTAGTACGACAGAGCGGCTGAGCTCCTACAATGAGCAGTTCTTC
.	.	TRBV5-1	TRBJ1-6	CASSRAGGEGSPLHF	TGCGCCAGCAGCCGTGCGGGGGGCGAGGGTTCACCCCTCCACTTT